Below, 17 T cell receptor beta chains from the same sample are listed, as sequenced in a study of T cells in localized non-small cell lung cancer. The table came from immunoSEQ multiplex PCR; TCRdb's copy has only in-frame clones and leaves some out. In the table there are about 20,000 clones, about nine tenths of which are singletons. This specimen was peripheral blood, taken before any cancer treatment. The receptor set was obtained from a man aged 35-69 years with stage I lung adenocarcinoma.

V is TRBV6-1 and J is TRBJ1-5, with D possibly TRBD1 on 5 matching bases. Trimming removed 6 bases from V and 6 bases from J, with 15 bases in between. The length of the CDR3 is 14 residues. Looked up from germline, CDR1 is MNHNS and CDR2 is SASEGT. The CDR3: CASRPGAGSQPQHF. DNA of the CDR3: TGTGCCAGCAGACCCGGGGCTGGGAGTCAGCCCCAGCATTTT.

The CDR3 reads CASSSLSGGDDTQYF. Written as DNA, the CDR3 is TGTGCCAGCAGTTCTCTTAGCGGGGGGGACGATACGCAGTATTTT. J is TRBJ2-3 and V is TRBV7-2; 11 bases line up with TRBD2. Germline V gene data show CDR1 as SGHTA and CDR2 as FQGNSA. There are 15 residues in the CDR3. J gave up 6 bases and V 6 bases, and 8 bases lay outside the gene matches. The variable domain in full, with the rest retrieved from reference TRBV7-2 and TRBJ2-3, is GAGVSQSPSNKVTEKGKDVELRCDPISGHTALYWYRQSLGQGLEFLIYFQGNSAPDKSGLPSDRFSAERTGGSVSTLTIQRTQQEDSAVYLCASSSLSGGDDTQYFGPGTRLTVL.

The chain carries TRBV27 and TRBJ2-7; the match to TRBD1 covers 9 bases. After removal of 6 bases from V and 3 bases from J, the junction contained 9 bases not matched to a gene. The CDR3 has 15 amino acids. The germline V gene has CDR1 MNHEY and CDR2 SMNVEV (reference sequence). CDR3 coding DNA: TGTGCCAGCAGCAACACAGGGGGCGCGGGCTACGAGCAGTACTTC. It yields the protein CASSNTGGAGYEQYF.

This chain connects TRBV5-1 to TRBJ2-2; maybe TRBD1 (5 bases). This CDR3 is built from 14 residues. From germline, CDR1 is SGHRS and CDR2 YFSETQ. Trimming shortened V by 4 bases and J by 6 bases, and 13 bases separated the two germline ends. CDR3 DNA: TGCGCCAGCAGCCCAGTCTGGGGCGCCGGGGAGCTGTTTTTT. Its translation is CASSPVWGAGELFF.

The V and J genes are TRBV11-2 and TRBJ1-1; no clear D gene. CDR1 and CDR2 (germline): SGHAT, FQNNGV. Trimming took 5 bases from V and 7 from J, leaving 23 bases between them. This CDR3 spans 16 amino acids. The CDR3 loop is CASSLLFGDGRDEAFF. The CDR3 bases are TGTGCCAGCAGCCTCCTCTTCGGGGATGGGAGGGATGAAGCTTTCTTT.

The V gene is TRBV19, the J gene TRBJ1-2; 7 positions match TRBD1. Trimming at V came to 6 bases and at J to 6 bases, leaving 7 bases not matched to a gene. Germline CDR1 is LNHDA and CDR2 is SQIVND (reference sequence). The CDR3 is 13 residues long. DNA of the CDR3: TGTGCCAGTAGGGTTGGACAGGCGAATGGCTACACCTTC. It translates to CASRVGQANGYTF.

This clone was seen a handful of times. The chain has TRBV6-6 and TRBJ2-7, with 13 bases aligning to TRBD2. The CDR3 contains 14 residues. The V segment lost 6 bases and the J segment 5 bases; nucleotides outside the gene matches: 4. Germline lookup yields CDR1 MNHNY and CDR2 SVGAGI (reference sequence). The CDR3 reads CASRGLAGLHEQYF. The DNA of the CDR3 is TGTGCCAGCAGGGGACTAGCGGGACTCCACGAGCAGTACTTC.

The V gene is TRBV5-5, the J gene TRBJ2-1, with TRBD1 matching 8 bases. Trimming removed 2 bases from V and 5 bases from J; junction bases left unmatched: 6. The germline gives CDR1 SGHKS, CDR2 YYEKEE (reference sequence). This CDR3 has 15 residues. CDR3 residues: CASSFGTGFNNEQFF. The DNA for the CDR3 is TGTGCCAGCAGCTTCGGGACAGGTTTTAACAATGAGCAGTTCTTC.

The chain employs TRBV5-6 and TRBJ2-7; 8 bases map to TRBD1. CDR3 size: 13 residues. Per germline, CDR1 SGHDT and CDR2 YYEEEE. The ends lost 4 bases at V and 2 bases at J; junction bases unmatched: 2. CDR3 sequence (DNA): TGTGCCAGCAGCCTACAGGGGGCCTACGAGCAGTACTTC. Residues: CASSLQGAYEQYF.

This chain's CDR3 is CALLSPGELFF. CDR3 DNA: TGTGCCCTGCTCAGCCCCGGGGAGCTGTTTTTT. The chain joins TRBV30 to TRBJ2-2, with D unresolved. This CDR3 spans 11 amino acids. The ends were cut back, 8 bases at V and 6 bases at J, with 10 bases in the middle. Per germline, CDR1 GTSNPN and CDR2 SVGIG (reference sequence).

V gene TRBV11-3 combines with J gene TRBJ2-7, with 14 bases that match TRBD2. The CDR3 has 15 residues. Trimming cost V 5 bases and J 7 bases; bases outside gene matches: 7. From germline, CDR1 is SGHNT and CDR2 YENEEA. CDR3 DNA sequence: TGTGCCAGCAGCCTAGGGGGACTAGCGGGAGAAGAGCAGTACTTC. Its translation: CASSLGGLAGEEQYF.

The chain is built from TRBV25-1 and TRBJ1-2; tentatively, D is TRBD1 (5 bases). The CDR3 totals 15 residues. Germline CDR1 is MGHDK and CDR2 is SYGVNS. V was clipped by 4 bases and J by 3 bases, with 15 bases between them. CDR3 region: CASSGIAGYDYGYTF. The DNA of the CDR3 is TGTGCCAGCAGTGGCATAGCAGGGTACGACTATGGCTACACCTTC.

J is TRBJ2-5 and V is TRBV7-6, with 9 bases lining up with TRBD2. The germline V gene encodes CDR1 SGHVS and CDR2 FNYEAQ. This CDR3 has 16 amino acids. V was clipped by 3 bases and J by 1 base; unmatched bases: 6. CDR3 sequence (DNA): TGTGCCAGCAGCTTTCGGAATAGCGGGGGCCAAGAGACCCAGTACTTC. This codes for CASSFRNSGGQETQYF.

This chain joins TRBV18 and TRBJ1-5; weak D call: TRBD1 (6 bases). This CDR3 contains 16 residues. Germline CDR1 KGHSH, CDR2 LQKENI. V lost 6 bases and J lost 4, with 19 bases in between. The CDR3 coding sequence is TGTGCCAGCTCCCTCACCGGGGGGGGGCCAAATCAGCCCCAGCATTTT. Protein: CASSLTGGGPNQPQHF.

The V call is TRBV5-1, the J call TRBJ2-2, with unresolved D. Per the germline V gene, CDR1 is SGHRS and CDR2 is YFSETQ. Between the trimmed V and J ends, which lost 0 bases and 2 bases, there was a span of 5 bases. This CDR3 comprises 14 residues. CDR3 residues: CASSLGDNTGELFF. CDR3 in DNA: TGCGCCAGCAGCTTGGGTGACAACACCGGGGAGCTGTTTTTT.

This chain uses TRBV18 with TRBJ2-7; TRBD1 agrees at 8 bases. V was clipped by 6 bases and J by 1 base; unmatched bases: 8. The CDR3 consists of 15 residues. CDR1 and CDR2 from the germline V gene are KGHSH and LQKENI. The CDR3 loop reads CASSRGQGKSYEQYF. The CDR3 region has the DNA TGTGCCAGCTCCCGCGGACAGGGAAAGTCCTACGAGCAGTACTTC. The full variable domain, in which reference TRBV18 and TRBJ2-7 provide the parts outside the CDR3, is NAGVMQNPRHLVRRRGQEARLRCSPMKGHSHVYWYRQLPEEGLKFMVYLQKENIIDESGMPKERFSAEFPKEGPSILRIQQVVRGDSAAYFCASSRGQGKSYEQYFGPGTRLTVT.

In its sample, this clone was seen a few times. The chain is built from TRBV7-9 and TRBJ1-3; no definite D call. Per the germline V gene, CDR1 is SEHNR and CDR2 is FQNEAQ (reference sequence). This CDR3 contains 13 residues. V was pared by 2 bases and J by 9 bases, with 11 bases between. The CDR3 is CASSLNLRTTIYF. Here the CDR3 DNA reads TGTGCCAGCAGCTTAAACCTCCGGACCACCATATATTTT.